This T cell receptor beta chain was identified in a study of shared clonotypes between healthy human individuals (dated by TCRdb to 2020 to 2022). At the level of the whole study: The cohort comprised a couple of women and a few men aged 18 to 49 years. Libraries were prepared and TCR repertoires were sequenced by different laboratories using diverse techniques, in order to increase sequencing depth and limit assay-specific biases. For each donor, CD4 naive and CD4 memory were each given three plates, CD8 naive was given two plates, and CD8 memory was given one plate. Between about 0.94 and 10 billion PBMCs per donor were obtained by leukapheresis. Blood TCR repertoires of five healthy adults were deeply sequenced to estimate repertoire size and the extent of clonotype sharing between individuals. What the authors observed across the whole study: Pairwise subsampling led to the expectation that sequencing depth would affect the degree of clonotype sharing among donors. The small number of donors limited the genetic and exposure-history diversity represented. Sampling was restricted to blood, and TCR repertoires in tissue are likely to differ from TCR repertoires in blood. Sharing across four donors was observed for approximately 5% of naive CD4, 3% to 3.5% of naive CD8, over 2% of memory CD4, and about 0.4% of memory CD8 clonotypes. Rarefaction of sorted-subset datasets indicated incomplete sequencing despite the large sequencing depth. Compared with non-shared clonotypes, clonotypes shared by all four sorted-subset donors had higher generation probabilities. Naive subsets generally had larger estimated clonotype richness than memory subsets did.

V has 0 bases trimmed and J has 2 bases trimmed; junction bases matching no gene number 5. Sequences MGHRA (CDR1) and YSYEKL (CDR2) are obtained from the germline V gene. Measured from the cysteine to the phenylalanine, the CDR3 is 16 residues long. CDR3 DNA is the only sequence kept; it has 48 bases, read in frame from the first base. The donors were healthy, HIV-negative adults with no recently reported acute infections or vaccinations. All donors were Caucasian adults living in Nashville, Tennessee, USA. CD4+ T cells were enriched through magnetic negative selection, after which naive cells were positively selected on CD45RA and the remaining negative fraction served as the memory subset. After blood collection by leukapheresis, PBMCs were isolated using Ficoll-Histopaque density gradient centrifugation and then cryopreserved in the vapor phase of liquid nitrogen. Analytical flow cytometry was used to check the purity and quantity of every magnetically sorted T cell population. Genomic DNA was isolated from every sorted fraction and measured by UV absorbance on a Nanodrop 2000c.

Using the deep immunoSEQ assay, multiplex PCR amplified TCR CDR3 regions from genomic DNA. Genomic DNA extracted from each cell subset was distributed evenly over all wells of several immunoSEQ 96-well plates, and each plate served as one replicate. For sorted subsets, 150 to 250 ng of genomic DNA, equivalent to around 31,000 T cell genomes, went into each replicate PCR. The purified libraries were quantified using a Qubit 3.0 fluorometer, sized with a Bioanalyzer 2100, and then quantified again using the KAPA Library Quantification kit. Every immunoSEQ 96-well plate was sequenced on a separate single-read 150-cycle Illumina NextSeq 550 flow cell. Per the authors' processing: The immunoSEQ output contained only junctional sequences without quality scores, so filtering could not match that applied to full-length reads. To assign V/J genes and CDR3, sequences were annotated against IMGT germline references using PyIR, a Python wrapper for IgBLAST v1.9. Any read was removed if the V/J assignment was weak (E-value above 1e-6), the CDR3 was missing, or the read contained stop codons, out-of-frame junctions, or ambiguous translated residues. V3J clonotypes were defined as sequences sharing an identical inferred V gene, J gene, and CDR3 amino acid sequence. Percentage overlap between repertoires was computed as shared unique clonotypes divided by the size of the smaller repertoire. RTK rarefaction, the Chao1 estimator, and Recon v2.1 estimates of unobserved clonotypes were used to assess repertoire richness. Generation probabilities for all TCRbeta clonotypes obtained by the gDNA method from four donors were computed using OLGA. Held by TCRdb, this immuneACCESS table contains in-frame sequences only and omits some clones. Under half of the omission traces to an unresolved V gene where checked; the cause of the rest is unknown. V and J calls and clone size follow that table, whereas D and trimming were derived from the DNA. This sample has about 2.3 million clones in its table, and about 90% of those were observed once. The ten biggest clones cover roughly 0.34% of the sample.

About this clone itself: Its antigen target is currently unknown. Base qualities are not recorded, but no much larger clone differs from it by a single base.

This clonotype was sampled from a man aged 18 to 29 in good health. Some clones in this sample may be carry-over from other donors' samples. The sequenced sample was naive CD4+ T cells from PBMCs. This sample's cell subset or site label indicates: CD45RA+ positively selected. This receptor chain uses TRBV4-1 and TRBJ2-3; TRBD2 aligns with 7 central bases. The DNA reads as follows: TGCGCCAGCAGCCAAGATCGGGGAGGGAACACAGATACGCAGTATTTT. Its protein is CASSQDRGGNTDTQYF.